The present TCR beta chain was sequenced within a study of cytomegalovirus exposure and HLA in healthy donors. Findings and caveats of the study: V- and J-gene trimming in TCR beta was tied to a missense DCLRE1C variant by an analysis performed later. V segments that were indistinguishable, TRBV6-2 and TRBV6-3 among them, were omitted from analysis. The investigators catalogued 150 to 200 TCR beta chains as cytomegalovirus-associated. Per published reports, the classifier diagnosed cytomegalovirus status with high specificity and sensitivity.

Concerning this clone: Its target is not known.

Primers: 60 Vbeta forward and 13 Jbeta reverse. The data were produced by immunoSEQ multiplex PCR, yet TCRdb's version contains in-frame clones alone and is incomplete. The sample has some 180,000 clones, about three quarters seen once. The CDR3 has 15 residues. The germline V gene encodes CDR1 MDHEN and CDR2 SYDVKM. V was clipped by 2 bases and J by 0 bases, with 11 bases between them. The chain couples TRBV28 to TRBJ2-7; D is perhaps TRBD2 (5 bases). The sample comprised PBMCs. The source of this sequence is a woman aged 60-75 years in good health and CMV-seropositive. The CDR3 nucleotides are TGTGCCAGCAGTTTAGAGGGCGTTCTCTCCTACGAGCAGTACTTC. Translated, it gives CASSLEGVLSYEQYF. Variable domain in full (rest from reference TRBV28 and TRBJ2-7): DVKVTQSSRYLVKRTGEKVFLECVQDMDHENMFWYRQDPGLGLRLIYFSYDVKMKEKGDIPEGYSVSREKKERFSLILESASTNQTSMYLCASSLEGVLSYEQYFGPGTRLTVT.